The rows below give T cell receptor beta chains drawn from one sample of a study of neoadjuvant anti-PD-1 for oral cavity cancer. Only in-frame clones appear in the TCRdb table, and some are missing; sequencing was by immunoSEQ multiplex PCR. The sample includes roughly 14,000 clones, around two thirds of them seen just once. The sample in question was PBMCs, obtained before nivolumab (anti-PD-1) treatment. These receptors originate from a person between 40 and 79 years old with oral cavity squamous cell carcinoma. Both conserved end residues are part of each CDR3. D genes are given only for firm matches. Part of the rows lack a size; the others show once, few, many or a class for expanded clones.

TRBV11-2	NA	TRBJ2-1	NA	CASSLDLAAPSNEQFF	TGTGCCAGCAGCTTAGATCTCGCGGCCCCCTCTAATGAGCAGTTCTTC
TRBV6-5	NA	TRBJ2-6	NA	CASCQAFSGANVLTF	TGTGCCAGCTGCCAGGCGTTCTCTGGGGCCAACGTCCTGACTTTC
TRBV19	NA	TRBJ1-5	once	CASSDPSGNSDQPQHF	TGTGCCAGTAGTGACCCCTCCGGGAATTCGGATCAGCCCCAGCATTTT
TRBV27	TRBD1	TRBJ1-2	NA	CASSSSGTGGGGYTF	TGTGCCAGCAGTTCCTCCGGGACAGGGGGCGGGGGCTACACCTTC
TRBV9	NA	TRBJ1-6	few	CASSVGVSYNSPLHF	TGTGCCAGCAGCGTAGGGGTCTCCTATAATTCACCCCTCCACTTT
TRBV7-3	TRBD2	TRBJ2-3	NA	CASSLKGPRGDTDTQYF	TGTGCCAGCAGCTTAAAGGGGCCGCGGGGGGACACAGATACGCAGTATTTT
TRBV7-7	TRBD2	TRBJ2-3	NA	CASSLLAGGGTDTQYF	TGTGCCAGCAGCCTACTAGCGGGGGGGGGCACAGATACGCAGTATTTT
TRBV9	TRBD1	TRBJ1-4	NA	CASSVATGVLEKLFF	TGTGCCAGCAGCGTAGCTACAGGGGTTTTGGAAAAACTGTTTTTT
TRBV5-1	NA	TRBJ1-1	few	CASSLGRGTEAFF	TGCGCCAGCAGCTTGGGCCGGGGCACTGAAGCTTTCTTT
TRBV25-1	NA	TRBJ1-3	NA	CASSEERTGNTIYF	TGTGCCAGCAGTGAAGAAAGAACTGGAAACACCATATATTTT
TRBV6-4	NA	TRBJ1-6	NA	CASSEAFDSPLHF	TGTGCCAGCAGTGAAGCCTTTGATTCACCCCTCCACTTT
TRBV27	NA	TRBJ2-1	NA	CASSLGRVNEQFF	TGTGCCAGCAGTTTAGGCAGGGTAAATGAGCAGTTCTTC
TRBV6-1	NA	TRBJ2-3	once	CASSESGTRDTQYF	TGTGCCAGCAGTGAATCCGGGACGCGCGATACGCAGTATTTT
TRBV6-5	NA	TRBJ1-1	NA	CASSYGLGLNTEAFF	TGTGCCAGCAGTTACGGGTTGGGATTGAACACTGAAGCTTTCTTT
TRBV20-1	TRBD1	TRBJ2-7	NA	CSARTGDEQYF	TGCAGTGCTCGGACAGGGGACGAGCAGTACTTC
TRBV6-1	NA	TRBJ1-1	NA	CASGLATEAFF	TGTGCCAGCGGATTGGCAACTGAAGCTTTCTTT
TRBV5-4	TRBD1	TRBJ1-1	NA	CASSRRGGVDAEAFF	TGTGCCAGCAGCCGTAGAGGGGGCGTGGACGCTGAAGCTTTCTTT
TRBV11-2	TRBD2	TRBJ2-1	NA	CASKPGLADYNEQFF	TGTGCCAGCAAGCCGGGACTAGCGGATTACAATGAGCAGTTCTTC
TRBV5-4	TRBD1	TRBJ2-7	NA	CASSYRQGFNYEQYF	TGTGCCAGCAGCTACAGACAGGGCTTTAACTACGAGCAGTACTTC
TRBV30	NA	TRBJ1-6	few	CAWDSQRSSYNSPLHF	TGTGCCTGGGATTCACAGAGGAGCTCCTATAATTCACCCCTCCACTTT
TRBV6-4	NA	TRBJ1-4	NA	CASSWSKNMTGFNEKLFF	TGTGCCAGCAGCTGGTCCAAGAATATGACAGGATTTAATGAAAAACTGTTTTTT
TRBV27	TRBD2	TRBJ2-3	large	CASSLSGRRSTDTQYF	TGTGCCAGCAGTTTATCCGGGAGGCGTAGCACAGATACGCAGTATTTT
TRBV5-1	TRBD2	TRBJ2-7	NA	CASSSSAGARSEQYF	TGCGCCAGCAGCTCCTCGGCGGGAGCTCGATCCGAGCAGTACTTC
TRBV7-3	TRBD2	TRBJ2-7	NA	CASSLTRAGGTEQYF	TGTGCCAGCAGCTTAACGCGGGCGGGAGGAACCGAGCAGTACTTC
TRBV5-1	NA	TRBJ2-2	NA	CASSLTGIGNTGELFF	TGCGCCAGCAGCTTGACAGGGATAGGGAACACCGGGGAGCTGTTTTTT
TRBV7-8	NA	TRBJ1-3	NA	CASSLNSDSYSGNTIYF	TGTGCCAGCAGCTTAAACTCAGACAGTTACTCTGGAAACACCATATATTTT
TRBV6-1	NA	TRBJ2-1	NA	CASRATVFSYNEQFF	TGTGCCAGCAGGGCGACAGTTTTCTCCTACAATGAGCAGTTCTTC